These 23 T cell receptor beta chains share one sample of origin, sequenced in a study of CD8 T cells in Susac syndrome. Reverse transcription of 0.5 to 1 ug RNA was performed with random hexamers. TCRdb re-called the immunoSEQ multiplex PCR reads with MiXCR, one entry per CDR3 protein. The sample holds 160,000 or so distinct CDR3 sequences; approximately 95% are singletons and the top ten take 0.16%. What was sequenced was CD4+ T cells from PBMCs. The source of these receptors is a human donor with Susac syndrome.

The chain is built from TRBV9 and TRBJ1-5, with D hard to call. V was pared by 6 bases and J by 0 bases, with 13 bases between. CDR1 and CDR2 (germline): SGDLS, YYNGEE. This CDR3 is built from 15 residues. The CDR3 loop is CASTPDGYSNQPQHF. In nucleotides, the CDR3 is TGTGCCAGCACTCCGGACGGATATAGCAATCAGCCCCAGCATTTT.

The J gene is TRBJ2-1, the V gene TRBV15, with 9 nucleotides matching TRBD2. The junction had 4 bases not matched to a gene; V was cut back by 3 bases and J by 7 bases. Germline CDR1 and CDR2: LNHNV and YYDKDF (reference sequence). This CDR3 is built from 14 residues. CDR3 amino acids: CATSSTSGWNEQFF. The CDR3 DNA sequence: TGTGCCACCAGCAGCACTAGCGGGTGGAATGAGCAGTTCTTC.

V is TRBV12-3 or TRBV12-4 and J is TRBJ1-3, with no clear D. The V end lost 6 bases, the J end lost 2 bases, and 11 bases lay between the germline ends. This CDR3 is 14 amino acids long. The CDR3 here is CASRPGSTGNTIYF. The CDR3 nucleotides are TGTGCCAGCAGGCCGGGGTCCACTGGAAACACCATATATTTT.

The chain carries TRBV18 and TRBJ1-1; possibly TRBD1 for D (5 bases). V lost 6 bases to trimming and J lost 0 bases, with 11 bases between them. The CDR3 runs 14 residues. Germline-derived CDR1 and CDR2 are KGHSH and LQKENI. The CDR3 bases are TGTGCCAGCTCGCACGACAGCCTGAACACTGAAGCTTTCTTT. It codes for CASSHDSLNTEAFF. The complete variable domain, with remaining parts taken from reference TRBV18 and TRBJ1-1, reads NAGVMQNPRHLVRRRGQEARLRCSPMKGHSHVYWYRQLPEEGLKFMVYLQKENIIDESGMPKERFSAEFPKEGPSILRIQQVVRGDSAAYFCASSHDSLNTEAFFGQGTRLTVV.

The chain combines TRBV4-1 with TRBJ2-5, with D unclear. The CDR3 runs to 14 residues. Germline V gene lookup returns CDR1 MGHRA and CDR2 YSYEKL. V lost 1 base and J lost 5, with 11 bases in between. As DNA, the CDR3 is TGCGCCAGCAGCCAAGGGGCGCATGACGAGACCCAGTACTTC. This codes for CASSQGAHDETQYF.

J is TRBJ1-2 and V is TRBV20-1; D gene uncertain. V was pared by 0 bases and J by 5 bases, with 10 bases between. CDR3 length: 13 amino acids. Germline CDR1 and CDR2: DFQATT and SNEGSKA (reference sequence). CDR3 residues: CSARDPSVYGYTF. CDR3 in DNA: TGCAGTGCTAGAGACCCTAGTGTATATGGCTACACCTTC.

This rearrangement joins TRBV4-3 to TRBJ2-3; D is unclear. Germline loops: CDR1 LGHNA, CDR2 YSLEER. CDR3 length equals 13 residues. V was clipped by 1 base and J by 7 bases, with 9 bases between them. The CDR3, as DNA: TGCGCCAGCAGCCAAGGAAGGCAAAATACGCAGTATTTT. Protein: CASSQGRQNTQYF.

The gene calls are TRBV9 and TRBJ2-1; perhaps TRBD2 as D (6 bases). Per germline, CDR1 SGDLS and CDR2 YYNGEE. This CDR3 has 15 amino acids. Trimming took 0 bases from V and 2 from J, leaving 9 bases between them. Here the CDR3 DNA reads TGTGCCAGCAGCGTAGATGGGGGGACCTACAATGAGCAGTTCTTC. This gives the protein CASSVDGGTYNEQFF.

V usage is TRBV29-1 and J usage is TRBJ1-2; no reliable D call. The V gene's germline CDR1 is SQVTM and CDR2 ANQGSEA. The V and J ends lost 6 bases and 0 bases respectively, with 14 bases between them. The CDR3 has 14 residues. CDR3 sequence: CSVDGGPTNYGYTF. In DNA form, the CDR3 reads TGCAGCGTGGACGGCGGGCCAACTAACTATGGCTACACCTTC.

The rearrangement links TRBV20-1 to TRBJ2-1, with D possibly being TRBD1 (5 bases). V was shortened by 5 bases and J by 10 bases, with 12 bases between the two germline ends. The CDR3 totals 11 residues. Looked up from germline, CDR1 is DFQATT and CDR2 is SNEGSKA (reference sequence). The CDR3 spells CSAPRVGEQFF. CDR3 nucleotides: TGCAGTGCTCCCAGGGTCGGCGAGCAGTTCTTC.

The chain couples TRBV29-1 to TRBJ2-1; TRBD1 agrees at 8 bases. Trimming cost V 5 bases and J 4 bases; bases outside gene matches: 7. CDR3 length equals 14 residues. Germline loops: CDR1 SQVTM, CDR2 ANQGSEA. The CDR3 coding sequence is TGCAGCGTTACCCGGGACAGGCCATACAATGAGCAGTTCTTC. It translates to CSVTRDRPYNEQFF.

V gene TRBV13 combines with J gene TRBJ2-7; 10 positions agree with TRBD2. V was clipped by 5 bases and J by 4 bases; unmatched bases: 11. The CDR3 loop spans 16 amino acids. Germline V gives CDR1 PRHDT, CDR2 FYEKMQ (reference sequence). Written as DNA, the CDR3 is TGTGCCAGCAGCGCCTTAGGACTAGCGGCCCAATACGAGCAGTACTTC. Encoded protein: CASSALGLAAQYEQYF. The full variable domain, its missing parts supplied by reference TRBV13 and TRBJ2-7, is AAGVIQSPRHLIKEKRETATLKCYPIPRHDTVYWYQQGPGQDPQFLISFYEKMQSDKGSIPDRFSAQQFSDYHSELNMSSLELGDSALYFCASSALGLAAQYEQYFGPGTRLTVT.

The V call is TRBV7-6, the J call TRBJ2-1; 7 bases line up with TRBD2. The CDR3 sequence is 13 residues long. V was clipped by 5 bases and J by 8 bases; unmatched bases: 6. Germline CDR1 is SGHVS and CDR2 is FNYEAQ. The CDR3 DNA is TGTGCCAGCAGCACAACTAGCGTCTATGAGCAGTTCTTC. This codes for CASSTTSVYEQFF.

The CDR3 region has the DNA TGCAGTGCTAGCAGGACTAGCGGGGGCTCTGGGGCCAACGTCCTGACTTTC. Protein: CSASRTSGGSGANVLTF. This chain uses TRBV20-1 with TRBJ2-6; 13 nucleotides line up with TRBD2. The V gene end was trimmed by 3 bases and the J gene end by 0 bases; junction bases not matched to a gene: 2. The CDR3 loop spans 17 amino acids. Per the germline V gene, CDR1 is DFQATT and CDR2 is SNEGSKA (reference sequence).

This chain's CDR3 is CASSTGLSSGNTIYF. CDR3 nucleotides: TGTGCCAGCAGCACCGGACTGTCCTCTGGAAACACCATATATTTT. This chain uses TRBV9 with TRBJ1-3, with D unresolved. This CDR3 is built from 15 residues. Germline CDR1 and CDR2: SGDLS and YYNGEE. The ends were cut back, 4 bases at V and 0 bases at J, with 11 bases in the middle.

V usage is TRBV27 and J usage is TRBJ2-5, with D maybe TRBD1 (5 bases). Trimming took off 6 bases at V and 7 bases at J, with 9 bases between the two ends. The CDR3 consists of 11 residues. The germline V gene encodes CDR1 MNHEY and CDR2 SMNVEV (reference sequence). The CDR3 protein is CASRGLGTQYF. The CDR3 DNA reads TGTGCCAGCAGGGGGCTGGGGACCCAGTACTTC.

This sequence joins TRBV30 and TRBJ2-7; no reliable D call. V was pared by 5 bases and J by 6 bases, with 8 bases between. In germline, CDR1 is GTSNPN, CDR2 SVGIG (reference sequence). This CDR3 region has 10 residues. The CDR3 spells CAWSSVEQYF. DNA of the CDR3: TGTGCCTGGTCCAGCGTCGAGCAGTACTTC.

This chain connects TRBV5-5 to TRBJ2-7; D possibly matches TRBD1 or TRBD2 (5 bases each). With 4 bases removed from V and 0 bases from J, the gap between germline ends came to 14 bases. The CDR3 runs 15 residues. Germline loops: CDR1 SGHKS, CDR2 YYEKEE (reference sequence). The DNA of the CDR3 is TGTGCCAGCAGCCCAGGGACGGCGAGCTCCTACGAGCAGTACTTC. Its translation is CASSPGTASSYEQYF.

The V call is TRBV20-1, the J call TRBJ2-7; 8 nucleotides line up with TRBD2. Trimming cost V 5 bases and J 7 bases; bases outside gene matches: 10. The germline V gene encodes CDR1 DFQATT and CDR2 SNEGSKA (reference sequence). The CDR3 is 13 amino acids. The CDR3 is CSAPRGGNGEQYF. The CDR3 DNA reads as TGCAGTGCTCCTCGGGGGGGGAACGGGGAGCAGTACTTC.

The rearrangement uses TRBV7-9 and TRBJ1-1, with 8 positions matching TRBD1. V shed 5 bases and J 6 bases; nucleotides not matched to a gene: 11. Germline CDR1 is SEHNR and CDR2 is FQNEAQ (reference sequence). The CDR3 is 15 residues long. CDR3 in DNA: TGTGCCAGCAGCCCCAGGGGGCCTCGGGGATCTGAAGCTTTCTTT. This codes for CASSPRGPRGSEAFF.

Only one count was recorded for this clonotype. The V gene is TRBV18, the J gene TRBJ2-1, with D uncertain. Trimming stripped 1 base from V and 9 bases from J, with 7 bases between. The germline V gene encodes CDR1 KGHSH and CDR2 LQKENI. The CDR3 has 12 residues. CDR3 amino acids: CASSPRAREQFF. CDR3 nucleotides: TGTGCCAGCTCACCACGGGCCCGTGAGCAGTTCTTC. The entire variable domain, with the rest obtained from reference TRBV18 and TRBJ2-1, is as follows: NAGVMQNPRHLVRRRGQEARLRCSPMKGHSHVYWYRQLPEEGLKFMVYLQKENIIDESGMPKERFSAEFPKEGPSILRIQQVVRGDSAAYFCASSPRAREQFFGPGTRLTVL.

V gene TRBV15 combines with J gene TRBJ2-7; D unresolved. V lost 5 bases to trimming and J lost 5 bases, with 13 bases between them. CDR3 size: 13 residues. Germline assignment: CDR1 LNHNV and CDR2 YYDKDF (reference sequence). The CDR3 coding sequence is TGTGCCACCAGCCCCCCAGTAATCGACGAGCAGTACTTC. Amino acids: CATSPPVIDEQYF.

This chain links TRBV20-1 with TRBJ2-2; 11 bases match TRBD2. This CDR3 is built from 13 residues. Germline CDR1 reads DFQATT; CDR2 reads SNEGSKA (reference sequence). CDR3 sequence: CSATSGVTGELFF. In nucleotides, the CDR3 is TGCAGCGCGACTAGCGGGGTTACCGGGGAGCTGTTTTTT.